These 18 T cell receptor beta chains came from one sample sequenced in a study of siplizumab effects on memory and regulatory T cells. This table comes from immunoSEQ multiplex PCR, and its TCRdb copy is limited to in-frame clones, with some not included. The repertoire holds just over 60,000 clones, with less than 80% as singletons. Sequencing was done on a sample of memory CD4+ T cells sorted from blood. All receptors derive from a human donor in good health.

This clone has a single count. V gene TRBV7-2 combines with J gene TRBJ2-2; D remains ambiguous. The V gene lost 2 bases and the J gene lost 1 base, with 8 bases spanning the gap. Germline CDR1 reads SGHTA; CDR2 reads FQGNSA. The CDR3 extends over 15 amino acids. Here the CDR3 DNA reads TGTGCCAGCAGCTTATACCTTATGAACACCGGGGAGCTGTTTTTT. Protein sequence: CASSLYLMNTGELFF.

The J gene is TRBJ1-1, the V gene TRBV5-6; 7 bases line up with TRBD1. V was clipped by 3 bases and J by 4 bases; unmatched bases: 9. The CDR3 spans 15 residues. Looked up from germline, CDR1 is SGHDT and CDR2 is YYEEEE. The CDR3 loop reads CASSSLQGGGTEAFF. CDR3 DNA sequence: TGTGCCAGCAGCTCGCTCCAGGGGGGCGGCACTGAAGCTTTCTTT.

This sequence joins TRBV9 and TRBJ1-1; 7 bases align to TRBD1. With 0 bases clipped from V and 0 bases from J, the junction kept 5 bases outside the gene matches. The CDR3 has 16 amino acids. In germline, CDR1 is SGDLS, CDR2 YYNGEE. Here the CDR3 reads CASSVGTGDMNTEAFF. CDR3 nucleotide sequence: TGTGCCAGCAGCGTAGGCACAGGGGATATGAACACTGAAGCTTTCTTT.

The CDR3 DNA follows: TGTGCCAGCAGCCTAGACAGACCCTACGAGCAGTACTTC. This translates into CASSLDRPYEQYF. The V call is TRBV6-1, the J call TRBJ2-7; TRBD1 might be the D (5 bases). Germline values: CDR1 MNHNS, CDR2 SASEGT. Trimming took 6 bases from V and 2 from J, leaving 11 bases between them. CDR3 length equals 13 residues.

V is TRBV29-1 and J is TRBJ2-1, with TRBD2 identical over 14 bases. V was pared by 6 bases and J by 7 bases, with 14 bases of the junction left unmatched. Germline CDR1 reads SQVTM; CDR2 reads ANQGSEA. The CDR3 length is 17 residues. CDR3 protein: CSVGGLAGGPQGNEQFF. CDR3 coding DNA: TGCAGCGTCGGAGGACTAGCGGGGGGTCCACAGGGGAATGAGCAGTTCTTC.

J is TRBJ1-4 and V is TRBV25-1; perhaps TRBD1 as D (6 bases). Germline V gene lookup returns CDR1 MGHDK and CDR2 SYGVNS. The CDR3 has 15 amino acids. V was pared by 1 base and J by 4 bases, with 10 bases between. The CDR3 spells CASSESGGRNEKLFF. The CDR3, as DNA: TGTGCCAGCAGTGAATCCGGGGGGCGTAATGAAAAACTGTTTTTT.

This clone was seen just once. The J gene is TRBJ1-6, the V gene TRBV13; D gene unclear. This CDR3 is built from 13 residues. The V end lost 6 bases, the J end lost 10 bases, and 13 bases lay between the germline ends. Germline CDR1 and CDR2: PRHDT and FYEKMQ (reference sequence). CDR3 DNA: TGTGCCAGCAGTCCGGGCAGAAGGTCACCCCTCCACTTT. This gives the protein CASSPGRRSPLHF.

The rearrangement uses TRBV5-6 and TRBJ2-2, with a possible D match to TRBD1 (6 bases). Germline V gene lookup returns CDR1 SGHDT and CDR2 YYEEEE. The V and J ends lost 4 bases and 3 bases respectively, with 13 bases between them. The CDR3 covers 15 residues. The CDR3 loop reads CASSPSDRYTGELFF. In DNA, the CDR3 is TGTGCCAGCAGCCCTTCGGACAGATACACCGGGGAGCTGTTTTTT.

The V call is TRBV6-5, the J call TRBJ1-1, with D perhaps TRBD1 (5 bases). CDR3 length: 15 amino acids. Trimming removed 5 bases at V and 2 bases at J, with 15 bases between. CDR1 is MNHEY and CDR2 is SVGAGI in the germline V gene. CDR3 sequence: CASSPPGRYNTEAFF. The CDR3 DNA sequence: TGTGCCAGCAGTCCTCCGGGACGGTACAACACTGAAGCTTTCTTT.

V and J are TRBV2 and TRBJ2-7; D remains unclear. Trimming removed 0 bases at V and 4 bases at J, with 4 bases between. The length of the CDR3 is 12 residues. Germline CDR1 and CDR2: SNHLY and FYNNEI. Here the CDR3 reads CASSEARYEQYF. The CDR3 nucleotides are TGTGCCAGCAGTGAAGCTCGGTACGAGCAGTACTTC.

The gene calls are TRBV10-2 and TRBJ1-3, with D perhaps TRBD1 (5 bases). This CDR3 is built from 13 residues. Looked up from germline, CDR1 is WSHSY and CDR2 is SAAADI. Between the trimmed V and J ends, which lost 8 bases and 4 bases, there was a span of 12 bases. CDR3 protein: CASGNHRGNTIYF. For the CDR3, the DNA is TGCGCCAGCGGTAATCACAGGGGAAACACCATATATTTT.

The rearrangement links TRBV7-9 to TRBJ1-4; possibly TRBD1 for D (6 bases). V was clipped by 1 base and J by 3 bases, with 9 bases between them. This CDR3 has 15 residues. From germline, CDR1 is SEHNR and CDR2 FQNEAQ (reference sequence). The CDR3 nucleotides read TGTGCCAGCAGCTTAGGCGGACAGCCTAATGAAAAACTGTTTTTT. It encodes CASSLGGQPNEKLFF.

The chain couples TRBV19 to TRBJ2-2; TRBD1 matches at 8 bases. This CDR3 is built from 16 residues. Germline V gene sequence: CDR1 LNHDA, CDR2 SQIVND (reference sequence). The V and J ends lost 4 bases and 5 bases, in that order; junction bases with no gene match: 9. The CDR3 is CASSRETGARTGELFF. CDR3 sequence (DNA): TGTGCCAGTAGTAGGGAGACAGGGGCGCGTACCGGGGAGCTGTTTTTT.

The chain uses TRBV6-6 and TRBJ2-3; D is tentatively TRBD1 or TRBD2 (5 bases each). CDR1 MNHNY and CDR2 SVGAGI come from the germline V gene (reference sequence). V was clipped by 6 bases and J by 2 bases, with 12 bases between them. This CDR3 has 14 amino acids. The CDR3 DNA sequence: TGTGCCAGCAGCTACGGTGGGACCACAGATACGCAGTATTTT. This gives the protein CASSYGGTTDTQYF.

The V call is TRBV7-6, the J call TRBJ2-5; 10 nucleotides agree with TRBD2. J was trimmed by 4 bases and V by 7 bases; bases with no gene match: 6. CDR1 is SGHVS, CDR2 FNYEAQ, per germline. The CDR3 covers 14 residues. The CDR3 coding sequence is TGTGCCAGCACCACTAGCGGGACCCCAGAGACCCAGTACTTC. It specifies CASTTSGTPETQYF.

The CDR3 loop is CAISPGQSNQPQHF. For the CDR3, the DNA is TGTGCCATCAGTCCGGGACAGAGCAATCAGCCCCAGCATTTT. The chain links TRBV10-3 to TRBJ1-5, with TRBD1 identical over 7 bases. V shed 5 bases and J 1 base; nucleotides not matched to a gene: 2. CDR1 is ENHRY, CDR2 SYGVKD, per germline. This CDR3 has 14 amino acids.

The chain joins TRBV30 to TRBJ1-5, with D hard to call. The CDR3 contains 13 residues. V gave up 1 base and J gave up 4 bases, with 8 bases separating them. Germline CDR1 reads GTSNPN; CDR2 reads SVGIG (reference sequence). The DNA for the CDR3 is TGTGCCTGGAGTGGAGGGAGGAATCAGCCCCAGCATTTT. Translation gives CAWSGGRNQPQHF.

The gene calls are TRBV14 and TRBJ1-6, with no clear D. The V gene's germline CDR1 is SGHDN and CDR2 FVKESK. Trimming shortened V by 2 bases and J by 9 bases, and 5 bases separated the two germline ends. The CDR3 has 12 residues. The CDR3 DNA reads TGTGCCAGCAGCCAAACTGTTTCACCCCTCCACTTT. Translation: CASSQTVSPLHF.